The 20 T cell receptor beta chains given below trace back to one sample, sequenced in a study of early T cells in non-severe SARS-CoV-2 infection. In TCRdb, the 5' RACE reads were re-called with MiXCR into one record per CDR3 protein. The sample comprises around 52,000 distinct CDR3 sequences, 6.2% of which are singletons, and 3% to 4.5% rests with the top ten. The sequenced material came from whole blood. These receptors originate from an adult who was a healthcare worker with PCR-confirmed SARS-CoV-2 infection or an uninfected control (not recorded which).

This clonotype was seen at least ten times. The chain has TRBV6-2 or TRBV6-3 and TRBJ2-3; 7 nucleotides align to TRBD1. The CDR3 loop spans 14 amino acids. Looked up from germline, CDR1 is MNHEY and CDR2 is SVGEGT. V was clipped by 2 bases and J by 5 bases; unmatched bases: 4. The CDR3 DNA reads TGTGCCAGCAGTTACATTTCAGGGGGAGATACGCAGTATTTT. It translates to CASSYISGGDTQYF.

This clonotype occurred many times. The chain couples TRBV19 to TRBJ2-7, with a possible D match to TRBD1 (6 bases). V shed 4 bases and J shed 1 base, with 11 bases lying between them. This CDR3 has 14 residues. CDR1 LNHDA and CDR2 SQIVND come from the germline V gene (reference sequence). In DNA, the CDR3 is TGTGCCAGTAGTAGACAGGAAACTTCCTACGAGCAGTACTTC. It specifies CASSRQETSYEQYF.

This clonotype has at least ten counts. The CDR3 nucleotides are TGTGCCAGCAGTTCCGGGACTAGATCCTACGAGCAGTACTTC. Its protein product is CASSSGTRSYEQYF. The chain uses TRBV5-6 and TRBJ2-7; 8 bases map to TRBD2. V shed 5 bases, J shed 1 base, and the junction held 5 bases outside the gene matches. Looked up from germline, CDR1 is SGHDT and CDR2 is YYEEEE. The CDR3 contains 14 residues.

This clonotype has at least ten counts. The chain links TRBV29-1 to TRBJ2-1, with D tentatively TRBD2 (7 bases). The germline V gene encodes CDR1 SQVTM and CDR2 ANQGSEA. V was clipped by 7 bases and J by 1 base, with 20 bases between them. The CDR3 has 16 amino acids. The CDR3 region is CSASLAGASSYNEQFF. The CDR3 region has the DNA TGCAGCGCCTCGTTGGCGGGGGCATCTTCCTACAATGAGCAGTTCTTC.

This chain links TRBV12-3 or TRBV12-4 with TRBJ2-2; maybe TRBD1 (5 bases). The CDR3 spans 15 residues. V was pared by 1 base and J by 8 bases, with 14 bases between. This CDR3 reads CASSLERGSMGELFF. The CDR3 coding sequence is TGTGCCAGCAGTTTAGAAAGGGGATCGATGGGGGAGCTGTTTTTT.

This clonotype was found many times. The rearrangement joins TRBV12-3 or TRBV12-4 to TRBJ2-3; a possible D gene is TRBD2 (7 bases). This CDR3 region has 18 residues. V dropped 8 bases and J dropped 2 bases, with 26 bases sitting between them. The CDR3 protein is CASCRNLFRGGITDTQYF. The CDR3 DNA reads TGTGCCAGCTGCCGGAACCTCTTTAGGGGGGGCATCACAGATACGCAGTATTTT.

This clonotype occurred many times. This chain connects TRBV7-2 to TRBJ2-2, with 9 bases that match TRBD1. Germline lookup yields CDR1 SGHTA and CDR2 FQGNSA. This CDR3 spans 15 amino acids. The V gene end was trimmed by 3 bases and the J gene end by 3 bases; junction bases not matched to a gene: 2. The CDR3 sequence is CASSFGTGYTGELFF. The CDR3 bases are TGTGCCAGCAGCTTCGGGACAGGGTACACCGGGGAGCTGTTTTTT.

This clonotype was recorded many times. The V and J genes are TRBV7-2 and TRBJ2-1; TRBD1 might be the D (6 bases). The CDR3 sequence is 18 residues long. V lost 0 bases and J 0 bases, leaving 15 bases between the germline ends. Germline V gene sequence: CDR1 SGHTA, CDR2 FQGNSA. This CDR3 reads CASSLALRTVVSYNEQFF. CDR3 bases: TGTGCCAGCAGCTTAGCGCTAAGGACAGTCGTCTCCTACAATGAGCAGTTCTTC.

In this sample, this clonotype turned up many times. The chain is built from TRBV7-9 and TRBJ1-3, with 10 bases that match TRBD1. Germline CDR1 reads SEHNR; CDR2 reads FQNEAQ (reference sequence). The CDR3 runs to 19 residues. With 0 bases clipped from V and 0 bases from J, the junction kept 8 bases outside the gene matches. In DNA, the CDR3 is TGTGCCAGCAGCTTAGCCGGGACAGGGGTCTCCCGCTCTGGAAACACCATATATTTT. Translation: CASSLAGTGVSRSGNTIYF. The variable domain in full, with the rest retrieved from reference TRBV7-9 and TRBJ1-3, is DTGVSQNPRHKITKRGQNVTFRCDPISEHNRLYWYRQTLGQGPEFLTYFQNEAQLEKSRLLSDRFSAERPKGSFSTLEIQRTEQGDSAMYLCASSLAGTGVSRSGNTIYFGEGSWLTVV.

Ten or more counts support this clonotype. The chain joins TRBV2 to TRBJ2-7; D gene ambiguous. Germline values: CDR1 SNHLY, CDR2 FYNNEI. The CDR3 has 15 amino acids. Trimming shortened V by 5 bases and J by 1 base, and 15 bases separated the two germline ends. DNA of the CDR3: TGTGCCAGCAGTCCTAGGTCGACCGCTTCCTACGAGCAGTACTTC. Translated: CASSPRSTASYEQYF.

This clonotype came up many times. V gene TRBV20-1 combines with J gene TRBJ2-1; 10 bases are shared with TRBD2. This CDR3 is built from 12 residues. Germline CDR1 DFQATT, CDR2 SNEGSKA (reference sequence). V was pared by 6 bases and J by 9 bases, with 5 bases of the junction left unmatched. The CDR3 DNA reads TGCAGTGCAACTAGCGGGGCTGGTGAGCAGTTCTTC. It translates to CSATSGAGEQFF.

This clonotype was seen a few times. The V and J genes are TRBV5-4 and TRBJ2-7; D is unclear. Trimming cost V 3 bases and J 6 bases, with 13 bases left between them. The CDR3 loop spans 13 amino acids. Germline V gene sequence: CDR1 SGHNT, CDR2 YYREEE (reference sequence). The CDR3 DNA is TGTGCCAGCAGCTCCCACAGTGCCATCGAGCAGTACTTC. It codes for CASSSHSAIEQYF.

This clonotype was recorded many times. The chain is built from TRBV6-6 and TRBJ2-7; 7 positions match TRBD2. V lost 4 bases to trimming and J lost 10 bases; unmatched junction nucleotides: 10. The CDR3 extends over 13 amino acids. Germline V CDR1 and CDR2: MNHNY, SVGAGI (reference sequence). As DNA, the CDR3 is TGTGCCAGCAGTTTCACCGGTTGGGGGGGACAGTACTTC. Its protein product is CASSFTGWGGQYF.

This clonotype appeared many times. The chain links TRBV20-1 to TRBJ1-3; D is unclear. V was shortened by 5 bases and J by 3 bases, with 11 bases between the two germline ends. The CDR3 consists of 13 residues. In germline, CDR1 is DFQATT, CDR2 SNEGSKA (reference sequence). This chain's CDR3 is CSASDNHGNTIYF. In DNA form, the CDR3 reads TGCAGTGCTTCCGACAATCATGGAAACACCATATATTTT.

This clonotype was detected many times. The rearrangement joins TRBV19 to TRBJ2-5; D not resolved. Per the germline V gene, CDR1 is LNHDA and CDR2 is SQIVND (reference sequence). Trimming shortened V by 5 bases and J by 5 bases, and 12 bases separated the two germline ends. This CDR3 region has 13 residues. CDR3 sequence: CASSLQNTETQYF. CDR3 DNA sequence: TGTGCCAGTAGTTTACAGAACACGGAGACCCAGTACTTC.

J is TRBJ2-2 and V is TRBV6-2 or TRBV6-3; tentatively, D is TRBD2 (6 bases). Germline CDR1 reads MNHEY; CDR2 reads SVGEGT. This CDR3 has 15 residues. Deletions cut 3 bases from V and 7 bases from J, with 15 bases between. The CDR3 protein is CASSYPGGSRGELFF. CDR3 bases: TGTGCCAGCAGTTATCCCGGAGGGTCCCGCGGGGAGCTGTTTTTT.

This clonotype has a count of ten or more. The chain joins TRBV12-3 or TRBV12-4 to TRBJ1-6; maybe TRBD1 (5 bases). The CDR3 length is 15 residues. Trimming took 6 bases from V and 0 from J, leaving 9 bases between them. CDR3 DNA sequence: TGTGCCAGCAGGCAGGGTTTCTCCTATAATTCACCCCTCCACTTT. It encodes CASRQGFSYNSPLHF.

This clonotype was counted a few times. The chain links TRBV29-1 to TRBJ1-4; TRBD1 matches at 8 bases. J was trimmed by 8 bases and V by 7 bases; bases with no gene match: 12. The CDR3 spans 14 residues. Germline CDR1 is SQVTM and CDR2 is ANQGSEA. CDR3 protein: CSARNGQGREKLFF. Here the CDR3 DNA reads TGCAGCGCTCGAAACGGACAGGGTCGGGAAAAACTGTTTTTT. The full variable domain, rest sourced from reference TRBV29-1 and TRBJ1-4, is SAVISQKPSRDICQRGTSLTIQCQVDSQVTMMFWYRQQPGQSLTLIATANQGSEATYESGFVIDKFPISRPNLTFSTLTVSNMSPEDSSIYLCSARNGQGREKLFFGSGTQLSVL.

The rearrangement links TRBV6-5 to TRBJ1-5; D perhaps matches TRBD1 (5 bases). Germline V gene data show CDR1 as MNHEY and CDR2 as SVGAGI. Trimming took off 2 bases at V and 6 bases at J, with 11 bases between the two ends. The CDR3 is 14 residues long. The CDR3 here is CASSYGQGGQPQHF. Written as DNA, the CDR3 is TGTGCCAGCAGTTACGGGCAGGGCGGTCAGCCCCAGCATTTT.

This clonotype was found many times. This chain's CDR3 is CASSLRTGATQSPLHF. For the CDR3, the DNA is TGTGCCAGCAGCCTCAGGACAGGGGCTACCCAATCACCCCTCCACTTT. J is TRBJ1-6 and V is TRBV7-8; 9 bases align to TRBD1. CDR3 length: 16 amino acids. Trimming took 5 bases from V and 10 from J; bases not matched to a gene: 12. CDR1 and CDR2 from the germline V gene are SGHVS and FQNEAQ.